The sample holds a few counts of the clone carrying this T cell receptor (beta chain). This sample was taken from a study of blood T cell repertoires in COVID-19. The overall study: There were acute and convalescent COVID-19 samples, and they came from the United States, Italy and Spain. The cDNA or gDNA used as material had been derived from T cells, B-cell-depleted T cells, or PBMCs.

Germline assignment: CDR1 KGHSH and CDR2 LQKENI. The CDR3 contains 15 residues. The junction had 5 bases not matched to a gene; V was cut back by 6 bases and J by 0 bases. Some clones are missing from TCRdb's copy, which holds only in-frame ones; the method was immunoSEQ multiplex PCR. Of 150,000 to 200,000 clones in the sample, approximately 86% were seen once. Sample: peripheral blood. The receptor was isolated from a man aged 55-75 years with acute or convalescent COVID-19. This chain connects TRBV18 to TRBJ1-2, with 9 bases matching TRBD1. The CDR3 protein is CASSAGTGSNYGYTF. The CDR3 region has the DNA TGTGCCAGCTCGGCGGGGACAGGGTCTAACTATGGCTACACCTTC.